The source of this TCR beta chain is a study of blood T cell repertoires in COVID-19 (dated by TCRdb to the early 2020s). Turning to the overall study: Samples covering the acute and convalescent phases of COVID-19 were provided by collaborators in the United States, Italy and Spain. The material from the prospective study consisted of cDNA or gDNA derived from T cells, B-cell-depleted T cells, or PBMCs. Deeply sampled blood TCRbeta repertoires from subjects exposed to, actively infected with, or recovered from COVID-19 were included in the dataset. The repertoires were released in a freely available public database meant as a resource for research on the immune response to SARS-CoV-2. The samples were drawn from two sources: the first 160 participants of the ongoing ImmuneRACE study, and 1,000 to 1,500 subjects contributed by 6 global collaborators. Nearly every sample came with metadata listing a de-identified subject ID, COVID-19 status, age in years and sex. HLA class I and class II types, where available, came from metadata supplied by the sample provider rather than from assay-based typing.

TCRbeta CDR3 regions were amplified from genomic DNA using the immunoSEQ Assay, a bias-controlled multiplex PCR. As for the original processing: Nucleated cell counts per sample were estimated from amplification of reference gene primers within the assay. To quantify the absolute abundance of each unique TCRbeta CDR3 rearrangement, sequence reads were collapsed and filtered. For each sample, productive Simpson clonality was calculated by taking the square root of Simpson's diversity index across productive rearrangements. Entries here come from immuneACCESS through TCRdb and include only in-frame sequences with V and J called. Some clones fail to appear in such tables; in the studies checked, an unresolved V gene covers under half of the shortfall, and the cause of the remainder is unknown. Clone size and the V and J calls come from that table; the DNA yielded D and trimming. This sample has approximately 30,000 clones in its table, and approximately 89% of those were observed once. The ten biggest clones cover around 40% of the sample.

Trimming at the junction amounts to 3 bases on V and 7 bases on J, and the germline ends lie 10 bases apart. The CDR3 starts with the cysteine, ends with the phenylalanine, and has 12 residues. Just the 36-base CDR3 DNA is kept, in frame starting at base 1. CDR1 and CDR2 are read off the germline V gene (reference sequence) as LGHDT and YNNKEL. Points on this clone: Its antigen target is currently unknown. Within one base of it there is no much larger clone, and no base qualities were kept.

Overall study results and their limits: The amount of clinical and demographic metadata varied by source and participant and was provided uncurated.

Whole blood was collected in K2EDTA tubes by collaborating institutions according to the institutions' own protocols. For TCRbeta analysis, collaborators shipped samples in one of three forms: frozen whole blood, isolated PBMCs, or DNA extracted from either of those sample types. The sample comprised peripheral blood. This sequence uses TRBV3-1 (or the pseudogene TRBV3-2) and TRBJ2-7, with no confidently assigned D gene. This TCR was sampled from a human donor in a cohort sampled during active COVID-19. Here is the DNA: TGTGCCAGCAGCCACGGAGTTGGAGAGCAGTACTTC. This translates into CASSHGVGEQYF.